This T cell receptor beta chain appears in the sequencing data of a study of blood T cells in healthy people across ages. About this clonotype itself: The antigen remains undetermined.

Study-wide results and caveats: Roughly linearly, TCR beta diversity per million T cells fell as age increased.

Per germline, CDR1 MNHEY and CDR2 SMNVEV (reference sequence). The CDR3 totals 16 residues. Combining a sample-barcoded 5' primer with a J-beta primer mix, a second PCR ran for roughly 7 to 12 cycles. A template-switch adaptor containing 12 random nucleotides labeled each cDNA molecule. TCRdb analysed the 5' RACE reads with MiXCR anew, one entry per CDR3 protein. The repertoire holds more than 650,000 distinct CDR3 sequences, with roughly 24% as singletons. In addition, the sample was reused for a study of T cells of mothers and their children.

Sequenced input: blood. The gene calls are TRBV27 and TRBJ2-5; TRBD2 is a possible D gene (7 bases). The J call may be faulty, since TRBJ2-1 better matches the DNA end. The source is a boy aged 10-17 years in good health. The CDR3 DNA sequence: TGTGCCAGCAGTCCCACAGGGACTAAGGGTTTCAATGAGCAGTTCTTC. Amino acid sequence: CASSPTGTKGFNEQFF.